This T cell receptor beta chain was obtained from a study of T cells in Graves' hyperthyroidism and ophthalmopathy. Findings and caveats of the study: Within blood appeared most thyroid clonotypes that had expanded above 0.001.

Germline loops: CDR1 GTSNPN, CDR2 SVGIG (reference sequence). The CDR3 has 15 residues. After removal of 5 bases from V and 4 bases from J, the junction contained 11 bases not matched to a gene. This clonotype was recorded many times. Its specificity is unknown. RNA transcripts were the template for amplifying TCR beta CDR3 regions. TCR CDR3 underwent first-round RT-PCR with the HTBI primer set. TCRdb processed the multiplex PCR reads anew with MiXCR; each CDR3 protein has one entry. Of under 400,000 distinct CDR3 sequences in the sample, roughly 15% are singletons; the top ten hold approximately 31%. The sequenced material came from blood. The chain recombines TRBV30 with TRBJ2-7, with TRBD2 matching 10 bases. The receptor's source is a man aged 25-45 years with Graves' hyperthyroidism. The CDR3 nucleotides are TGTGCCTGGGAGGCTTCTAGCGGGAGTTGGTACGAGCAGTACTTC. Translated: CAWEASSGSWYEQYF.